These T cell receptor beta chains were read from a single sample in a study of regulatory T cells in long-lasting Graves disease. MiXCR, applied by TCRdb to the multiplex PCR reads, yields one record per CDR3 protein. The profile covers approximately 460,000 distinct CDR3 sequences, with roughly 15% appearing a single time and roughly 10% taken by the ten largest. This sample was also put to use in a study of T cells in Graves' hyperthyroidism and ophthalmopathy.

The input for sequencing was peripheral blood mononuclear cells (PBMCs), taken at new diagnosis, from a patient treated with antithyroid drugs. These receptor sequences come from a woman in her twenties or thirties with Graves disease. CDR3s include the opening cysteine and the closing phenylalanine or tryptophan. The D gene is left open where the match is weak. Expanded clones get a size class; other rows say once, few or many, or leave the size out.

d_call j_call clone_size v_call cdr3_aa cdr3_nt
- TRBJ1-2 - TRBV24-1 CATSDSATHIGGYTF TGTGCCACCAGTGATTCGGCCACCCACATCGGTGGCTACACCTTC
TRBD2 TRBJ2-5 many TRBV28 CASSLAGGSAETQYF TGTGCCAGCAGTTTAGCGGGAGGTTCAGCAGAGACCCAGTACTTC
- TRBJ2-3 few TRBV27 CAGTEQGVADTQYF TGTGCCGGCACCGAACAGGGAGTGGCAGATACGCAGTATTTT
- TRBJ1-2 many TRBV6-1 CASTPGWGGDYGYTF TGTGCCAGCACACCCGGATGGGGGGGCGACTATGGCTACACCTTC
- TRBJ2-1 many TRBV20-1 CSAREGQGRANEQFF TGCAGTGCTAGAGAAGGGCAGGGACGGGCCAATGAGCAGTTCTTC
TRBD2 TRBJ2-5 many TRBV3-1 CASSHPRGPGLALQETQYF TGTGCCAGCAGCCACCCCAGGGGACCGGGACTAGCGCTACAAGAGACCCAGTACTTC
- TRBJ2-7 many TRBV24-1 CATSPDGLDREQYF TGTGCCACCAGCCCCGACGGACTCGATAGGGAGCAGTACTTC
- TRBJ2-1 many TRBV7-2 CASWGGSEQFF TGTGCCAGCTGGGGAGGAAGTGAGCAGTTCTTC
- TRBJ2-7 - TRBV14 CASSQIGDVQYF TGTGCCAGCAGCCAGATAGGGGACGTGCAGTACTTC
- TRBJ2-1 - TRBV20-1 CSARDVEVLAESNEQFF TGCAGTGCTAGAGATGTGGAGGTGTTAGCGGAGTCCAATGAGCAGTTCTTC
- TRBJ2-3 few TRBV20-1 CSARVGGDTQYF TGCAGTGCTAGAGTTGGAGGAGATACGCAGTATTTT
- TRBJ1-1 many TRBV3-1 CASRHGSYNAEAFF TGTGCCAGCAGACACGGGTCTTATAACGCTGAAGCTTTCTTT
TRBD1 TRBJ2-7 - TRBV24-1 CATSDPGTGFHEQYF TGTGCCACCAGTGATCCAGGGACAGGGTTCCACGAGCAGTACTTC
TRBD2 TRBJ2-7 many TRBV28 CASTLASGGKAYEQYF TGTGCCAGCACCCTCGCCTCGGGGGGGAAAGCCTACGAGCAGTACTTC
- TRBJ2-2 many TRBV11-2 CASSSRAGGELFF TGTGCCAGCAGCTCCCGTGCGGGCGGGGAGCTGTTTTTT
- TRBJ1-5 - TRBV2 CATSPGRNQPQHF TGTGCCACCTCCCCGGGCCGCAATCAGCCCCAGCATTTT
TRBD2 TRBJ2-5 many TRBV3-1 CASSQVWREAGQETQYF TGTGCCAGCAGCCAAGTTTGGCGGGAGGCGGGACAAGAGACCCAGTACTTC
TRBD1 TRBJ2-5 - TRBV15 CATSRDRTGQETQYF TGTGCCACCAGCAGAGATAGGACAGGCCAAGAGACCCAGTACTTC
- TRBJ2-7 many TRBV28 CASSAYGGSKSYEQYF TGTGCCAGCAGTGCCTATGGAGGGAGTAAATCCTACGAGCAGTACTTC
- TRBJ2-6 - TRBV29-1 CSVDGGNGANVLTF TGCAGCGTTGATGGGGGCAACGGGGCCAACGTCCTGACTTTC
TRBD2 TRBJ2-6 few TRBV4-2 CASSPRLAGTGANVLTF TGTGCCAGCAGCCCGCGACTAGCGGGAACCGGGGCCAACGTCCTGACTTTC
- TRBJ2-1 - TRBV4-1 CASSRVVTNEQFF TGCGCCAGCAGCAGGGTAGTAACGAATGAGCAGTTCTTC
TRBD2 TRBJ2-3 few TRBV29-1 CSAERTRPSDTQYF TGCAGCGCGGAGCGGACTAGGCCCTCAGATACGCAGTATTTT
- TRBJ1-2 many TRBV11-2 CASSHGTVYGYTF TGTGCCAGCAGCCACGGGACGGTGTATGGCTACACCTTC
- TRBJ2-5 many TRBV11-2 CASSLSSNQETQYF TGTGCCAGCAGCTTATCTTCCAACCAAGAGACCCAGTACTTC
TRBD2 TRBJ2-1 - TRBV3-1 CASSLTSGYSYNEQFF TGTGCCAGCAGCCTCACTAGCGGGTACTCCTACAATGAGCAGTTCTTC
- TRBJ2-7 many TRBV6-2/TRBV6-3 CASSYVQGGEQYF TGTGCCAGCAGTTACGTCCAGGGCGGCGAGCAGTACTTC
TRBD1 TRBJ2-7 many TRBV12-3/TRBV12-4 CASGNRGEQYF TGTGCCAGCGGAAACAGGGGCGAGCAGTACTTC
TRBD1 TRBJ2-5 many TRBV20-1 CSARGIDRAQETQYF TGCAGTGCTAGAGGTATCGACAGGGCCCAAGAGACCCAGTACTTC
TRBD1 TRBJ2-6 many TRBV3-1 CASSQETGSGANVLTF TGTGCCAGCAGCCAAGAGACAGGGTCTGGGGCCAACGTCCTGACTTTC
- TRBJ2-1 few TRBV9 CASQARPESAGRFF TGTGCCAGTCAAGCCCGGCCTGAATCCGCAGGACGGTTCTTC
TRBD1 TRBJ1-2 many TRBV5-6 CASSLMDRGDGYTF TGTGCCAGCAGCCTGATGGACAGGGGCGACGGCTACACCTTC
- TRBJ2-3 - TRBV9 CASSVYGGSTDTQYF TGTGCCAGCAGCGTATATGGGGGAAGCACAGATACGCAGTATTTT
TRBD1 TRBJ1-6 many TRBV6-1 CASSLTGGDNSPLHF TGTGCCAGCAGTCTGACAGGGGGTGATAATTCACCCCTCCACTTT
- TRBJ2-1 many TRBV14 CASSQAYRYLSYNEQFF TGTGCCAGCAGCCAAGCCTACAGGTACCTCTCCTACAATGAGCAGTTCTTC
TRBD2 TRBJ2-7 many TRBV20-1 CSAFQTSGNNEQYF TGCAGTGCTTTCCAGACTAGCGGGAACAACGAGCAGTACTTC
TRBD2 TRBJ2-1 - TRBV19 CASSPTSSEQFF TGTGCCAGTAGCCCGACTAGCAGTGAGCAGTTCTTC
- TRBJ2-5 many TRBV7-2 CASSLVRRTGETQYF TGTGCCAGCAGCTTAGTGCGCCGGACCGGAGAGACCCAGTACTTC